This TCR beta chain stems from a study of monozygotic twins with inflammatory bowel disease. Study-level points and caveats: There was no support for any single strong signal or clonotype associated with IBD.

The CDR3 is 16 residues long. Germline CDR1 and CDR2: MNHNS and SASEGT. About this clonotype itself: Its specificity is not known.

Total RNA amounting to 3500 ng went into each TCR library. Each CDR3 protein gets one entry in TCRdb, which reprocessed the 5' RACE reads and gives no DNA. The specimen's table records approximately 400,000 distinct CDR3 sequences. Each donor had roughly 2.3 ml of blood drawn. This chain links TRBV6-1 with TRBJ1-3. Sequencing was performed on blood. This receptor was taken from a human donor with ulcerative colitis or Crohn's disease, or a healthy co-twin of an affected twin (not recorded which). The chain's CDR3 is CASSEALRSSGNTIYF.